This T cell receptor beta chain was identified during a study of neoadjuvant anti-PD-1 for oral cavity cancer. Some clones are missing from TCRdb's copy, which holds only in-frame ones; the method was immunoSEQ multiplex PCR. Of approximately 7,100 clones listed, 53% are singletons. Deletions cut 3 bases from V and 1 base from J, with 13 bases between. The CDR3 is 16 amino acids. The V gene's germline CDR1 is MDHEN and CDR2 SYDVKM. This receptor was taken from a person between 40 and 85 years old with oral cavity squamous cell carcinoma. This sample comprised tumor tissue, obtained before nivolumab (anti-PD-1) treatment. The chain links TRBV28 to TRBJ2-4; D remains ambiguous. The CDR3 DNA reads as TGTGCCAGCAGTTTGCCTCCCAGCACGGCCAAAAACATTCAGTACTTC. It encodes CASSLPPSTAKNIQYF. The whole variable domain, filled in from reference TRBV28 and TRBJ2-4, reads DVKVTQSSRYLVKRTGEKVFLECVQDMDHENMFWYRQDPGLGLRLIYFSYDVKMKEKGDIPEGYSVSREKKERFSLILESASTNQTSMYLCASSLPPSTAKNIQYFGAGTRLSVL.